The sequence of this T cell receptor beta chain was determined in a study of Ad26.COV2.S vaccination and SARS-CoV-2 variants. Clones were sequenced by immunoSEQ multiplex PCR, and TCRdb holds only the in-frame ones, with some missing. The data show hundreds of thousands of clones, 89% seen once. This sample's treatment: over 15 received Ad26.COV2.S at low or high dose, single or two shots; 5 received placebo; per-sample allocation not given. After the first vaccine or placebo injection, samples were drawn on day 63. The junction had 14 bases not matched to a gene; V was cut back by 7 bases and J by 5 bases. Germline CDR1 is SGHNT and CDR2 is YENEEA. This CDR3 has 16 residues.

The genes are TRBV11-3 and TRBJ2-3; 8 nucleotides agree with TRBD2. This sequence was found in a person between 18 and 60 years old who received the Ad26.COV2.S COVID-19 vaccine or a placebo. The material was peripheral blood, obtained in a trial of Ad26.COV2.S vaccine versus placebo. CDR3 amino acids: CASTNTWAGGGDTQYF. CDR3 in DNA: TGTGCCAGCACCAACACTTGGGCGGGAGGAGGAGATACGCAGTATTTT.